This passage covers 32 T cell receptor beta chains from one sample sequenced in a study of beta chain features in type 1 diabetes. The sequenced template was cDNA made from the entire isolated RNA. Sequencing used immunoSEQ multiplex PCR; TCRdb keeps in-frame clones, though not all of them. The table includes under 250,000 clones, 25% to 35% detected once. Specimen: central memory CD4+ T cells from blood. Receptor source: a man younger than 40 in good health.

This clone was detected only a few times. The chain carries TRBV19 and TRBJ2-5; no clear D. CDR3 length equals 13 residues. The V end lost 5 bases, the J end lost 5 bases, and 12 bases lay between the germline ends. Germline V gene data show CDR1 as LNHDA and CDR2 as SQIVND (reference sequence). The CDR3 bases are TGTGCCAGTAGTCTAAATGTAAGGGAGACCCAGTACTTC. Protein sequence: CASSLNVRETQYF.

This clone was seen a few times. This chain connects TRBV25-1 to TRBJ2-5, with D perhaps matching TRBD2 (5 bases). There are 14 residues in the CDR3. Germline-derived CDR1 and CDR2 are MGHDK and SYGVNS. Trimming removed 0 bases from V and 5 bases from J, with 10 bases in between. CDR3 nucleotide sequence: TGTGCCAGCAGTGAATATCGCGGGTTGGAGACCCAGTACTTC. It yields the protein CASSEYRGLETQYF.

This clone was seen a few times. The rearrangement uses TRBV7-2 and TRBJ2-7, with D perhaps being TRBD1 or TRBD2 (5 bases each). The CDR3 has 16 residues. V was shortened by 5 bases and J by 0 bases, with 17 bases between the two germline ends. Germline V lookup: CDR1 SGHTA, CDR2 FQGNSA. The CDR3 reads CASSRAGTDVSYEQYF. CDR3 bases: TGTGCCAGCAGCCGCGCCGGGACGGATGTCTCCTACGAGCAGTACTTC.

The chain employs TRBV7-6 and TRBJ2-4, with TRBD2 identical over 13 bases. Unmatched junction bases numbered 5, after V lost 5 bases and J lost 4 bases. This CDR3 contains 16 residues. The germline CDR1 and CDR2 sequences are SGHVS and FNYEAQ. The CDR3 here is CASSLGTSGAKNIQYF. For the CDR3, the DNA is TGTGCCAGCAGCCTGGGGACTAGCGGGGCAAAAAACATTCAGTACTTC.

The rearrangement links TRBV7-8 to TRBJ2-5, with D uncertain. The germline CDR1 and CDR2 sequences are SGHVS and FQNEAQ. Trimming left V 4 bases short and J 0 bases short, with 15 bases between. There are 16 residues in the CDR3. CDR3 coding DNA: TGTGCCAGCAGCTCGGGTCGTCCGTTCTACCAAGAGACCCAGTACTTC. It translates to CASSSGRPFYQETQYF.

The CDR3 region is CASSYPGAYEQYF. CDR3 in DNA: TGCGCCAGCAGCTACCCCGGGGCCTACGAGCAGTACTTC. The chain uses TRBV5-1 and TRBJ2-7, with D maybe TRBD2 (5 bases). V shed 3 bases and J shed 2 bases, with 9 bases lying between them. This CDR3 comprises 13 residues. Germline V gene data show CDR1 as SGHRS and CDR2 as YFSETQ.

The V and J genes are TRBV6-1 and TRBJ2-3, with TRBD2 matching over 9 bases. Per the germline V gene, CDR1 is MNHNS and CDR2 is SASEGT. The CDR3 is 15 residues long. The junction had 4 bases not matched to a gene; V was cut back by 1 base and J by 5 bases. For the CDR3, the DNA is TGTGCCAGCAGTGAAGGTAGCGGGGGCCAAGATACGCAGTATTTT. Residues: CASSEGSGGQDTQYF.

This sequence joins TRBV7-2 and TRBJ2-1, with 11 positions matching TRBD2. Germline V CDR1 and CDR2: SGHTA, FQGNSA. V shed 1 base, J shed 8 bases, and the junction held 7 bases outside the gene matches. The CDR3 has 16 residues. The CDR3 protein is CASSLGGTSGRYEQFF. In nucleotides, the CDR3 is TGTGCCAGCAGCTTAGGTGGGACTAGCGGTAGGTATGAGCAGTTCTTC.

This CDR3 reads CASTPLYEQYF. CDR3 sequence (DNA): TGTGCCAGCACCCCCCTCTACGAGCAGTACTTC. The genes are TRBV2 and TRBJ2-7; D remains unclear. CDR1 is SNHLY, CDR2 FYNNEI, per germline. Between the trimmed V and J ends, which lost 7 bases and 3 bases, there was a span of 7 bases. The CDR3 has 11 amino acids. The full variable domain, completed using reference TRBV2 and TRBJ2-7, is EPEVTQTPSHQVTQMGQEVILRCVPISNHLYFYWYRQILGQKVEFLVSFYNNEISEKSEIFDDQFSVERPDGSNFTLKIRSTKLEDSAMYFCASTPLYEQYFGPGTRLTVT.

This clone was found a few times. This chain uses TRBV6-1 with TRBJ2-1; TRBD1 might be the D (5 bases). CDR3 length equals 13 residues. V lost 8 bases and J 9 bases, leaving 17 bases between the germline ends. CDR1 is MNHNS, CDR2 SASEGT, per germline. DNA of the CDR3: TGTGCCAGCGGGCAGGGTCGGATTGGTGAGCAGTTCTTC. Its translation is CASGQGRIGEQFF.

This clone showed up many times. The gene calls are TRBV7-9 and TRBJ2-1; 9 bases agree with TRBD2. This CDR3 is built from 15 residues. V was pared by 4 bases and J by 10 bases, with 11 bases of the junction left unmatched. Germline CDR1 SEHNR, CDR2 FQNEAQ (reference sequence). DNA of the CDR3: TGTGCCAGCAGCTCCTTTAGCGGGAGATCGGACGAGCAGTTCTTC. Translation: CASSSFSGRSDEQFF.

This clone was seen only a few times. This sequence joins TRBV7-8 and TRBJ1-5; D possibly corresponds to TRBD1 (6 bases). The length of the CDR3 is 13 residues. V lost 6 bases and J 4 bases, leaving 10 bases between the germline ends. Germline V lookup: CDR1 SGHVS, CDR2 FQNEAQ. CDR3 sequence reads: CASSLTGNQPQHF. CDR3 nucleotides: TGTGCCAGCAGTCTAACAGGGAATCAGCCCCAGCATTTT.

This clone has more than one count but fewer than ten. The chain couples TRBV7-7 to TRBJ2-3; D gene ambiguous. The CDR3 sequence is 15 residues long. The germline CDR1 and CDR2 sequences are SSHAT and FNYEAQ (reference sequence). Deletions cut 5 bases from V and 0 bases from J, with 12 bases between. DNA of the CDR3: TGTGCCAGCAGCGTGGACGGATCTAGCACAGATACGCAGTATTTT. Translated: CASSVDGSSTDTQYF.

This clone was seen a few times. The V call is TRBV11-2, the J call TRBJ2-1; 7 nucleotides align to TRBD2. This CDR3 has 16 amino acids. CDR1 is SGHAT, CDR2 FQNNGV, per germline. J gave up 1 base and V 6 bases, and 9 bases lay outside the gene matches. DNA of the CDR3: TGTGCCAGCAGTTCTATCGGGGGAGGGTCCTACAATGAGCAGTTCTTC. Translation gives CASSSIGGGSYNEQFF.

This chain connects TRBV11-2 to TRBJ2-1; D remains unclear. Germline-derived CDR1 and CDR2 are SGHAT and FQNNGV. This CDR3 has 13 residues. V lost 7 bases to trimming and J lost 9 bases, with 16 bases between them. The CDR3 reads CASTDGLRREQFF. The DNA of the CDR3 is TGTGCCAGCACCGACGGGCTAAGGCGTGAGCAGTTCTTC.

As regards this clone: Other DNA sequences in the same sample also yield this CDR3. The V gene is TRBV12-2, the J gene TRBJ2-5; the table's TRBD2 call for D was not verified on the DNA. TRBV12-2 constitutes a pseudogene. The CDR3 spans 15 residues. CDR3 loop: CASRSWRRGQETQYF. CDR3 coding DNA: TGTGCAAGTCGCTCTTGGCGGCGAGGACAAGAGACCCAGTACTTC.

The V gene is TRBV7-2, the J gene TRBJ1-6; TRBD1 matches at 11 bases. Germline V CDR1 and CDR2: SGHTA, FQGNSA. V gave up 6 bases and J gave up 10 bases; unmatched junction bases: 5. The CDR3 is 14 residues long. CDR3 sequence: CASRPGTGGSPLHF. The DNA for the CDR3 is TGTGCCAGCAGGCCCGGGACAGGGGGGTCACCCCTCCACTTT.

This clone was seen at least ten times. The V gene is TRBV5-4, the J gene TRBJ2-2, with D perhaps matching TRBD1 (6 bases). V lost 0 bases and J lost 4, with 13 bases in between. The CDR3 is 16 residues long. Germline lookup yields CDR1 SGHNT and CDR2 YYREEE (reference sequence). CDR3 loop: CASSLGAGVITGELFF. CDR3 nucleotides: TGTGCCAGCAGCTTGGGGGCAGGGGTAATCACCGGGGAGCTGTTTTTT.

This clone was seen only a few times. This chain links TRBV7-2 with TRBJ1-5, with D possibly TRBD1 on 6 matching bases. Between the trimmed V and J ends, which lost 5 bases and 2 bases, there was a span of 19 bases. From germline, CDR1 is SGHTA and CDR2 FQGNSA. This CDR3 has 17 amino acids. CDR3 nucleotide sequence: TGTGCCAGCAGCCCACTTAGGTGGACAGTTGGCAATCAGCCCCAGCATTTT. Translation: CASSPLRWTVGNQPQHF.

The J gene is TRBJ2-7, the V gene TRBV18; D remains ambiguous. V lost 6 bases and J lost 2, with 17 bases in between. CDR1 KGHSH and CDR2 LQKENI come from the germline V gene. The CDR3 is 15 amino acids. CDR3 residues: CASSRETAATYEQYF. The CDR3 coding sequence is TGTGCCAGCTCGCGTGAGACGGCAGCAACCTACGAGCAGTACTTC.

This clone came up a few times. The chain links TRBV20-1 to TRBJ2-1; the D is unclear. This CDR3 is built from 10 residues. V shed 1 base and J shed 9 bases, with 4 bases lying between them. The germline V gene encodes CDR1 DFQATT and CDR2 SNEGSKA (reference sequence). In DNA form, the CDR3 reads TGCAGTGCTAGAGGAAGTGAGCAGTTCTTC. This codes for CSARGSEQFF.

The chain links TRBV30 to TRBJ2-2, with 7 bases lining up with TRBD1. In germline, CDR1 is GTSNPN, CDR2 SVGIG (reference sequence). The CDR3 contains 13 residues. With 0 bases clipped from V and 6 bases from J, the junction kept 1 base outside the gene matches. CDR3 DNA sequence: TGTGCCTGGAGTGTACAGGGGCCCGGGGAGCTGTTTTTT. This encodes CAWSVQGPGELFF.

The rearrangement uses TRBV5-1 and TRBJ2-3, with a weak D call TRBD1 (6 bases). Trimming stripped 7 bases from V and 2 bases from J, with 14 bases between. The CDR3 is 14 residues long. Germline V CDR1 and CDR2: SGHRS, YFSETQ. CDR3 nucleotides: TGCGCCAGCTCGGACAGACCGAACACAGATACGCAGTATTTT. This codes for CASSDRPNTDTQYF.

This clone was seen only once. This may be a read error: a much more frequent sequence differs by one nucleotide. This chain connects TRBV25-1 to TRBJ2-1; 7 nucleotides align to TRBD2. CDR1 and CDR2 from the germline V gene are MGHDK and SYGVNS. CDR3 length equals 11 residues. J lost 9 bases, V lost 4 bases, and 0 bases had no gene match. CDR3 residues: CASSAGGEQFF. DNA of the CDR3: TGTGCCAGCAGTGCGGGGGGTGAGCAGTTCTTC. The full variable domain, completed using reference TRBV25-1 and TRBJ2-1, is EADIYQTPRYLVIGTGKKITLECSQTMGHDKMYWYQQDPGMELHLIHYSYGVNSTEKGDLSSESTVSRIRTEHFPLTLESARPSHTSQYLCASSAGGEQFFGPGTRLTVL.

This clone was counted a few times. The same CDR3 also results from other DNA sequences found in this sample. The chain has TRBV7-2 and TRBJ2-6; D call uncertain. CDR3 length: 15 amino acids. Germline V lookup: CDR1 SGHTA, CDR2 FQGNSA. V was pared by 1 base and J by 1 base, with 5 bases between. The CDR3 nucleotides are TGTGCCAGCAGCTTAGACTCATCTGGGGCCAACGTCCTGACTTTC. This encodes CASSLDSSGANVLTF.

The V call is TRBV19, the J call TRBJ2-1, with unresolved D. V lost 0 bases and J lost 7, with 7 bases in between. CDR3 length equals 13 residues. The germline V gene encodes CDR1 LNHDA and CDR2 SQIVND (reference sequence). As DNA, the CDR3 is TGTGCCAGTAGTATAGAATTAAGAAATGAGCAGTTCTTC. Its protein is CASSIELRNEQFF.

The J gene is TRBJ2-7, the V gene TRBV6-6, with 8 positions matching TRBD1. Per germline, CDR1 MNHNY and CDR2 SVGAGI (reference sequence). The CDR3 is 14 residues long. The junction had 5 bases not matched to a gene; V was cut back by 2 bases and J by 5 bases. The CDR3 spells CASSYLGQENEQYF. Written as DNA, the CDR3 is TGTGCCAGCAGTTACCTGGGACAGGAAAACGAGCAGTACTTC.

The V gene is TRBV29-1, the J gene TRBJ2-5; 11 nucleotides line up with TRBD2. V dropped 3 bases and J dropped 5; count of bases not matched to a gene: 8. This CDR3 comprises 15 residues. CDR1 is SQVTM, CDR2 ANQGSEA, per germline. The chain's CDR3 is CSVDSGRALGETQYF. In DNA, the CDR3 is TGCAGCGTTGATAGCGGGAGGGCCCTCGGGGAGACCCAGTACTTC.

The chain carries TRBV7-2 and TRBJ2-1; 10 bases are a match to TRBD2. V gave up 4 bases and J gave up 9 bases; unmatched junction bases: 15. The CDR3 length is 17 residues. The germline gives CDR1 SGHTA, CDR2 FQGNSA. CDR3 sequence: CASSSLAGGLAGGEQFF. The CDR3 DNA is TGTGCCAGCAGCTCCCTTGCTGGGGGCTTAGCGGGAGGTGAGCAGTTCTTC. Drawing the rest from reference TRBV7-2 and TRBJ2-1, the complete variable domain is GAGVSQSPSNKVTEKGKDVELRCDPISGHTALYWYRQSLGQGLEFLIYFQGNSAPDKSGLPSDRFSAERTGGSVSTLTIQRTQQEDSAVYLCASSSLAGGLAGGEQFFGPGTRLTVL.

The J gene is TRBJ2-6, the V gene TRBV7-2, with D uncertain. The CDR3 contains 15 residues. V was trimmed by 5 bases and J by 1 base, leaving 9 bases between them. Germline-derived CDR1 and CDR2 are SGHTA and FQGNSA. This CDR3 is CASSITVSGANVLTF. The CDR3 DNA sequence: TGTGCCAGCAGCATTACGGTATCTGGGGCCAACGTCCTGACTTTC.

This clone was seen a few times. The chain uses TRBV7-2 and TRBJ2-7; perhaps TRBD1 as D (7 bases). V shed 5 bases and J shed 6 bases, with 17 bases lying between them. This CDR3 contains 14 residues. Per the germline V gene, CDR1 is SGHTA and CDR2 is FQGNSA. The CDR3 protein is CASSPQTGRREQYF. CDR3 coding DNA: TGTGCCAGCAGCCCCCAGACAGGGAGGCGCGAGCAGTACTTC.

This clone appeared a few times. The same CDR3 also results from other DNA sequences found in this sample. This sequence joins TRBV10-2 and TRBJ2-3, with a possible D match to TRBD2 (6 bases). Trimming removed 2 bases from V and 3 bases from J, with 12 bases in between. Looked up from germline, CDR1 is WSHSY and CDR2 is SAAADI. This CDR3 is built from 15 residues. As DNA, the CDR3 is TGCGCCAGCAGTGAGGTGGGACTGGGGACAGATACGCAGTATTTT. This translates into CASSEVGLGTDTQYF.